Listed below are T cell receptor beta chains from one sample, sequenced in a study of CD4 T cells in relation to SARS-CoV-2 and coronaviruses. Profiling relied on immunoSEQ multiplex PCR, and the TCRdb table lists in-frame clones only, not all of them. The table includes about 68,000 clones, 93% detected once. The sequenced sample was naive CD4+ T cells from PBMCs. The receptor source for this set is a human donor in good health. Each CDR3 is given with its conserved first and last residue. A D gene is named only where the DNA matches it firmly. Rows may omit the clone size; those that give it use once, few, many or a size class.

J: TRBJ2-3
D: NA
size: NA
V: TRBV5-1
DNA: TGCGCCAGCAGCCCGGACACCCCCACAGATACGCAGTATTTT
CDR3: CASSPDTPTDTQYF

J: TRBJ2-7
D: NA
size: NA
V: TRBV19
DNA: TGTGCCAGTAGTATCGGTCAGGCTTTCTCCTACGAGCAGTACTTC
CDR3: CASSIGQAFSYEQYF

J: TRBJ2-5
D: TRBD2
size: NA
V: TRBV29-1
DNA: TGCAGCGTGGTTAGCGGGAGTCCCGAGACCCAGTACTTC
CDR3: CSVVSGSPETQYF

J: TRBJ1-4
D: TRBD1
size: NA
V: TRBV5-1
DNA: TGCGCCAGCAGCTTGATCCCGGTAGGGACAGGGTCTGAAAAACTGTTTTTT
CDR3: CASSLIPVGTGSEKLFF

J: TRBJ1-2
D: TRBD1
size: few
V: TRBV7-2
DNA: TGTGCCAGCAGCCAGACAGGGGTCTATGGCTACACCTTC
CDR3: CASSQTGVYGYTF

J: TRBJ2-1
D: TRBD2
size: once
V: TRBV2
DNA: TGTGCCAGCAGTGTATCCCGCGGGAGCAATGAGCAGTTCTTC
CDR3: CASSVSRGSNEQFF

J: TRBJ2-1
D: NA
size: NA
V: TRBV21-1
DNA: TGTGCCAGCAGCCGGGGGAACACCTACAATGAGCAGTTCTTC
CDR3: CASSRGNTYNEQFF

J: TRBJ2-1
D: NA
size: NA
V: TRBV30
DNA: TGTGCCTGGAGTGGAAGGGGATTGAGCTCCTACAATGAGCAGTTCTTC
CDR3: CAWSGRGLSSYNEQFF

J: TRBJ1-3
D: NA
size: few
V: TRBV29-1
DNA: TGCAGCGTTGAGCAGAACTCTGGAAACACCATATATTTT
CDR3: CSVEQNSGNTIYF

J: TRBJ2-7
D: TRBD2
size: NA
V: TRBV28
DNA: TGTGCCAGCAGTTTTCATGGGACTAGCGCCAACGAGCAGTACTTC
CDR3: CASSFHGTSANEQYF

J: TRBJ2-3
D: NA
size: NA
V: TRBV9
DNA: TGTGCCAGCAGCGTTACGCAGTATTTT
CDR3: CASSVTQYF

J: TRBJ2-2
D: TRBD2
size: once
V: TRBV5-1
DNA: TGCGCCAGCAGCTCGGATCTAGCGGGAGGTTCCGGGGAGCTGTTTTTT
CDR3: CASSSDLAGGSGELFF

J: TRBJ1-5
D: NA
size: once
V: TRBV9
DNA: TGTGCCAGCAGCGTTAACGGGAAGAATCAGCCCCAGCATTTT
CDR3: CASSVNGKNQPQHF

J: TRBJ2-2
D: NA
size: NA
V: TRBV5-1
DNA: TGCGCCAGCAGCGCCGGGACTGCCACCGGGGAGCTGTTTTTT
CDR3: CASSAGTATGELFF

J: TRBJ1-6
D: NA
size: NA
V: TRBV7-9
DNA: TGTGCCAGCAGCCCCTCCGAGTCAGGGAATTTGTCACCCCTCCACTTT
CDR3: CASSPSESGNLSPLHF

J: TRBJ2-1
D: NA
size: NA
V: TRBV7-2
DNA: TGTGCCAGTAACCGAGGCAGAAGCTCCTACAATGAGCAGTTCTTC
CDR3: CASNRGRSSYNEQFF